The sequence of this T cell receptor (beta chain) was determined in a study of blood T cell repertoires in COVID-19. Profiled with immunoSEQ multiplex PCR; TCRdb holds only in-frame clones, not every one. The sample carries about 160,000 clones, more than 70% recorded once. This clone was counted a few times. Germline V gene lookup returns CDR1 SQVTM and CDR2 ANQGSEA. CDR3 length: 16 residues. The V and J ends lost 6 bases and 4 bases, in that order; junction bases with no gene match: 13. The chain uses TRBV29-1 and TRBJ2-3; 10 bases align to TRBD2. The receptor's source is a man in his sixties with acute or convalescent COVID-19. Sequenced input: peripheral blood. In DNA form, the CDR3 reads TGCAGCGTCGCCTCCACTAGCGGGGTGAAATCAGATACGCAGTATTTT. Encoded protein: CSVASTSGVKSDTQYF.